This T cell receptor beta chain emerged from a study of radiotherapy plus CTLA-4 blockade in lung cancer. The ends were cut back, 4 bases at V and 10 bases at J, with 16 bases in the middle. This CDR3 is built from 13 residues. CDR1 and CDR2 (germline): SGHDN, FVKESK. The table came from immunoSEQ multiplex PCR; TCRdb's copy has only in-frame clones and leaves some out. The table lists about 49,000 clones, 70% to 90% of them singletons. This chain joins TRBV14 and TRBJ1-1; D might be TRBD1 (6 bases). The receptor's source is a human donor with non-small cell lung cancer whose response to radiotherapy plus ipilimumab could not be evaluated. This specimen was peripheral blood, taken from a patient treated with radiotherapy plus ipilimumab. CDR3 loop: CASSPQGQGRAFF. The CDR3, as DNA: TGTGCCAGCAGCCCGCAAGGGCAGGGGCGAGCTTTCTTT.